This paragraph reports one TCR beta chain. This specimen belongs to a study of blood T cell repertoires in COVID-19. TCRdb keeps only in-frame clones here, not all; method: immunoSEQ multiplex PCR. In the table there are under 150,000 clones, about 87% of which are singletons. CDR3 length equals 15 residues. CDR1 MNHNY and CDR2 SVGAGI come from the germline V gene (reference sequence). V lost 7 bases to trimming and J lost 5 bases, with 20 bases between them. The sequencing sample was made of peripheral blood. This chain uses TRBV6-6 with TRBJ2-5, with D perhaps TRBD2 (6 bases). The clonotype comes from a woman between 50 and 59 years old with acute or convalescent COVID-19. The DNA of the CDR3 is TGTGCCAGCACCGTATCGCCCCGGGGGATTGAGACCCAGTACTTC. This codes for CASTVSPRGIETQYF.